These 27 T cell receptor beta chains came from one sample sequenced in a study of blood T cell repertoires in COVID-19. TCRdb's copy holds only in-frame clones and misses some; the assay was immunoSEQ multiplex PCR. Of under 200,000 clones listed, 60% to 85% are singletons. The sequencing sample was made of peripheral blood. The receptors derive from a man between 60 and 75 years old with acute or convalescent COVID-19.

V and J are TRBV5-4 and TRBJ2-2, with D possibly matching TRBD1 (6 bases). This CDR3 is 14 amino acids long. V was shortened by 6 bases and J by 1 base, with 10 bases between the two germline ends. Germline values: CDR1 SGHNT, CDR2 YYREEE (reference sequence). The CDR3 spells CASKIQGNTGELFF. CDR3 nucleotides: TGTGCCAGCAAAATACAGGGGAACACCGGGGAGCTGTTTTTT.

The genes are TRBV7-2 and TRBJ2-7; TRBD2 matches 7 bases. Germline values: CDR1 SGHTA, CDR2 FQGNSA. This CDR3 has 14 amino acids. J lost 2 bases, V lost 4 bases, and 5 bases had no gene match. The CDR3 DNA sequence: TGTGCCAGCAGCTGGGCGGGGGACCCCTACGAGCAGTACTTC. It translates to CASSWAGDPYEQYF.

The chain employs TRBV15 and TRBJ1-1, with D perhaps TRBD1 (5 bases). The CDR3 contains 15 residues. CDR1 and CDR2 (germline): LNHNV, YYDKDF (reference sequence). Trimming stripped 5 bases from V and 0 bases from J, with 13 bases between. As DNA, the CDR3 is TGTGCCACCAGCTCAATGGCAGGGATGAACACTGAAGCTTTCTTT. Protein product: CATSSMAGMNTEAFF.

The chain is built from TRBV25-1 and TRBJ2-2; TRBD1 might be the D (6 bases). Germline V CDR1 and CDR2: MGHDK, SYGVNS. CDR3 length: 14 amino acids. The ends were cut back, 6 bases at V and 1 base at J, with 9 bases in the middle. The CDR3 here is CASRVQGNTGELFF. The CDR3 bases are TGTGCCAGCAGAGTACAGGGGAACACCGGGGAGCTGTTTTTT.

The gene calls are TRBV7-6 and TRBJ2-1; 8 bases fit TRBD2. Germline loops: CDR1 SGHVS, CDR2 FNYEAQ. After removal of 5 bases from V and 4 bases from J, the junction contained 10 bases not matched to a gene. The CDR3 is 16 amino acids. CDR3 bases: TGTGCCAGCAGCGCCTCGGGAGGGGGGACTTACAATGAGCAGTTCTTC. It translates to CASSASGGGTYNEQFF.

The chain combines TRBV5-3 with TRBJ2-3; no clear D. TRBV5-3 is an ORF, with its function uncertain. The CDR3 sequence is 16 residues long. V was shortened by 1 base and J by 5 bases, with 17 bases between the two germline ends. CDR3 in DNA: TGTGCCAGAAGCTTGTCGGAAAAGCCTCTAGGAGATACGCAGTATTTT. It specifies CARSLSEKPLGDTQYF.

The chain couples TRBV7-9 to TRBJ1-4, with a tentative D call TRBD1 (5 bases). Trimming pared 1 base from V and 0 bases from J, leaving 12 bases between. This CDR3 is built from 17 residues. Germline CDR1 SEHNR, CDR2 FQNEAQ (reference sequence). CDR3 amino acids: CASSLVRGPATNEKLFF. DNA of the CDR3: TGTGCCAGCAGCTTAGTGCGGGGCCCTGCAACTAATGAAAAACTGTTTTTT.

The V gene is TRBV7-9, the J gene TRBJ2-7; 10 nucleotides align to TRBD1. After removal of 5 bases from V and 6 bases from J, the junction contained 10 bases not matched to a gene. Germline loops: CDR1 SEHNR, CDR2 FQNEAQ (reference sequence). The CDR3 contains 15 residues. The DNA of the CDR3 is TGTGCCAGCAGCGCAACCCCGGGACAGGGGATCGAGCAGTACTTC. Its translation is CASSATPGQGIEQYF.

CDR3 coding DNA: TGTGCCAGCAGCTTAGCGGTGGCTAGCGGGGGGGCCTACGAGCAGTACTTC. This translates into CASSLAVASGGAYEQYF. The V and J genes are TRBV7-2 and TRBJ2-7; 12 bases align to TRBD2. CDR1 is SGHTA, CDR2 FQGNSA, per germline. V lost 0 bases to trimming and J lost 2 bases; unmatched junction nucleotides: 5. The CDR3 covers 17 residues.

The chain has TRBV6-1 and TRBJ2-3; 8 positions match TRBD2. Unmatched junction bases numbered 10, after V lost 1 base and J lost 4 bases. Germline V gives CDR1 MNHNS, CDR2 SASEGT. The CDR3 consists of 17 residues. CDR3 protein: CASSEERWVAGPDTQYF. CDR3 in DNA: TGTGCCAGCAGTGAAGAAAGGTGGGTAGCGGGGCCAGATACGCAGTATTTT.

This chain connects TRBV30 to TRBJ1-2; 8 bases line up with TRBD1. This CDR3 has 14 amino acids. V shed 2 bases and J 2 bases; nucleotides not matched to a gene: 4. Germline V gene lookup returns CDR1 GTSNPN and CDR2 SVGIG (reference sequence). The CDR3 DNA is TGTGCCTGGAGTAGGAGGACAGGGAACTATGGCTACACCTTC. Its protein product is CAWSRRTGNYGYTF.

The rearrangement joins TRBV10-2 to TRBJ1-4, with D tentatively TRBD1 (5 bases). The germline CDR1 and CDR2 sequences are WSHSY and SAAADI. Trimming removed 6 bases at V and 8 bases at J, with 13 bases between. The CDR3 is 13 amino acids. The CDR3, as DNA: TGCGCCAGCAGCGGTCAGGGTTGGGAAAAACTGTTTTTT. It specifies CASSGQGWEKLFF.

J is TRBJ1-2 and V is TRBV6-5; no firm D call. The CDR3 is made up of 12 amino acids. Germline CDR1 and CDR2: MNHEY and SVGAGI. V was trimmed by 11 bases and J by 2 bases, leaving 12 bases between them. The CDR3 bases are TGTGCCGGAGGGCCACCCAACTATGGCTACACCTTC. Its protein is CAGGPPNYGYTF.

The gene calls are TRBV9 and TRBJ2-1; 10 bases agree with TRBD2. The CDR3 extends over 15 amino acids. Germline V lookup: CDR1 SGDLS, CDR2 YYNGEE. Trimming removed 4 bases from V and 5 bases from J; junction bases left unmatched: 6. The CDR3 DNA is TGTGCCAGCAGCTATACTAGCGGGATTAACAATGAGCAGTTCTTC. It yields the protein CASSYTSGINNEQFF.

This clone was seen only a few times. The chain employs TRBV9 and TRBJ1-2; 8 nucleotides match TRBD1. CDR1 is SGDLS, CDR2 YYNGEE, per germline. V was pared by 4 bases and J by 6 bases, with 20 bases of the junction left unmatched. The CDR3 has 18 amino acids. In DNA, the CDR3 is TGTGCCAGCAGCTTTCCTCTTACAGGGGGAATCGGACTCGATGGCTACACCTTC. This codes for CASSFPLTGGIGLDGYTF.

The chain is built from TRBV11-2 and TRBJ2-5; D is possibly TRBD2 (6 bases). From germline, CDR1 is SGHAT and CDR2 FQNNGV. The V end lost 4 bases, the J end lost 2 bases, and 14 bases lay between the germline ends. The CDR3 has 15 residues. CDR3 loop: CASSSVRGKQETQYF. In nucleotides, the CDR3 is TGTGCCAGCAGCTCCGTCCGGGGGAAGCAAGAGACCCAGTACTTC.

The gene calls are TRBV10-3 and TRBJ2-3, with 10 nucleotides matching TRBD2. The J segment lost 3 bases and the V segment lost 7 bases, leaving 10 bases of the junction unmatched. CDR1 and CDR2 (germline): ENHRY, SYGVKD. The CDR3 has 16 amino acids. CDR3 in DNA: TGTGCCATCAAACCGGGGCTAGCGGGGGATACAGATACGCAGTATTTT. Amino acids: CAIKPGLAGDTDTQYF.

This clone has at least ten counts. This sequence joins TRBV4-1 and TRBJ1-5; D may be TRBD1 (5 bases). V lost 4 bases, J lost 1 base, and 11 bases lay in between. The CDR3 has 15 amino acids. Per germline, CDR1 MGHRA and CDR2 YSYEKL. The CDR3 bases are TGCGCCAGCAGCCCCCTTGGGGGGAGCAATCAGCCCCAGCATTTT. Protein sequence: CASSPLGGSNQPQHF.

This chain uses TRBV3-1 (or the pseudogene TRBV3-2) with TRBJ2-7; 11 bases line up with TRBD1. Germline loops: CDR1 LGHDT, CDR2 YNNKEL (reference sequence). The V segment lost 5 bases and the J segment 3 bases; nucleotides outside the gene matches: 6. CDR3 length: 15 residues. Written as DNA, the CDR3 is TGTGCCAGCAGCTTAGGGACAGGGGGAGGCTACGAGCAGTACTTC. It codes for CASSLGTGGGYEQYF.

This sequence joins TRBV11-3 and TRBJ2-1; D possibly corresponds to TRBD2 (7 bases). Trimming removed 5 bases from V and 4 bases from J, with 18 bases in between. The CDR3 length is 16 residues. Germline lookup yields CDR1 SGHNT and CDR2 YENEEA. Here the CDR3 reads CASSPEGGAKYNEQFF. CDR3 DNA: TGTGCCAGCAGCCCAGAGGGGGGGGCGAAGTACAATGAGCAGTTCTTC.

Only a few counts were recorded for this clone. The V and J genes are TRBV6-5 and TRBJ1-1; D unclear. This CDR3 comprises 14 residues. With 2 bases removed from V and 0 bases from J, the gap between germline ends came to 7 bases. CDR1 is MNHEY and CDR2 is SVGAGI in the germline V gene. The CDR3 DNA is TGTGCCAGCAGTTACGCAGATATGAACACTGAAGCTTTCTTT. This sequence encodes CASSYADMNTEAFF.

This sequence joins TRBV4-1 and TRBJ1-5; 9 positions agree with TRBD1. V lost 4 bases, J lost 5 bases, and 9 bases stayed unmatched. Germline V gene data show CDR1 as MGHRA and CDR2 as YSYEKL. CDR3 length equals 16 residues. CDR3 DNA: TGCGCCAGCAGCCTATCGGGACAGGGAGCGGATCAGCCCCAGCATTTT. It specifies CASSLSGQGADQPQHF.

The rearrangement joins TRBV5-1 to TRBJ1-1; 7 bases agree with TRBD1. Trimming took 4 bases from V and 3 from J; bases not matched to a gene: 6. Germline V gene sequence: CDR1 SGHRS, CDR2 YFSETQ. CDR3 size: 14 residues. For the CDR3, the DNA is TGCGCCAGCAGCGAGGGACAGTTCGACACTGAAGCTTTCTTT. It yields the protein CASSEGQFDTEAFF.

The chain is built from TRBV9 and TRBJ1-6; 7 positions agree with TRBD1. Germline-derived CDR1 and CDR2 are SGDLS and YYNGEE. V lost 4 bases to trimming and J lost 3 bases; unmatched junction nucleotides: 4. There are 15 residues in the CDR3. CDR3: CASSPRDSYNSPLHF. DNA for the CDR3: TGTGCCAGCAGCCCCCGGGACAGCTATAATTCACCCCTCCACTTT.

The CDR3 sequence: CASSVNQDTQYF. For the CDR3, the DNA is TGTGCCAGCAGCGTCAATCAAGATACGCAGTATTTT. The chain is built from TRBV9 and TRBJ2-3; the D is unclear. Germline CDR1 and CDR2: SGDLS and YYNGEE. The CDR3 contains 12 residues. Trimming pared 2 bases from V and 5 bases from J, leaving 6 bases between.

The chain combines TRBV6-6 with TRBJ2-1; 9 positions match TRBD2. The CDR3 length is 16 residues. The trim removed 4 bases at V and 9 bases at J, leaving 13 bases unmatched. Germline CDR1 MNHNY, CDR2 SVGAGI (reference sequence). The CDR3 spells CASSFRGPSGVGEQFF. The CDR3, as DNA: TGTGCCAGCAGTTTCCGGGGACCTAGCGGGGTAGGTGAGCAGTTCTTC.

The chain joins TRBV13 to TRBJ2-5; 12 bases are a match to TRBD2. There are 15 residues in the CDR3. Germline trimming cut 4 bases from V and 4 bases from J; bases unmatched to any gene: 4. The germline gives CDR1 PRHDT, CDR2 FYEKMQ (reference sequence). The CDR3 here is CASSSLAGGPETQYF. In DNA, the CDR3 is TGTGCCAGCAGCTCCCTAGCGGGGGGGCCAGAGACCCAGTACTTC.